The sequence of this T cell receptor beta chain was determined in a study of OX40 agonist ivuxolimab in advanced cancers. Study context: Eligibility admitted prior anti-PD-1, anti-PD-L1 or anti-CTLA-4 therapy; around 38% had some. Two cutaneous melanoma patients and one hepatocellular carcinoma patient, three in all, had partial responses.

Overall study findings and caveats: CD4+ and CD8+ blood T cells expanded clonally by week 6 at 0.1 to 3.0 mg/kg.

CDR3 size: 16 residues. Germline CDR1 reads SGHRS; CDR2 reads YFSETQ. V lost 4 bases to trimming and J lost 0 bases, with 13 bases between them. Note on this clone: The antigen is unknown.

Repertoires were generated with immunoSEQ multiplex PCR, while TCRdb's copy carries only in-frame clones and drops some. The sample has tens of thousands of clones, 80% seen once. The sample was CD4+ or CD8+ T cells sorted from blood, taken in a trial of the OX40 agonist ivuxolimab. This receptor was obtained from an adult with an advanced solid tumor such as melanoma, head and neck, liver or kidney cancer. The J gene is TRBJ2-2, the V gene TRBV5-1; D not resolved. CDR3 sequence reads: CASSPGGFANTGELFF. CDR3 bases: TGCGCCAGCAGCCCTGGTGGGTTCGCGAACACCGGGGAGCTGTTTTTT.